This T cell receptor beta chain comes out of a study of blood T cell repertoires in COVID-19. As for the study in general: Specimens from acute and convalescent COVID-19 originated in the United States, Italy and Spain. From T cells, B-cell-depleted T cells, or PBMCs came the material, which was cDNA or gDNA.

Deletions cut 3 bases from V and 7 bases from J, with 16 bases between. Germline CDR1 and CDR2: MDHEN and SYDVKM. This CDR3 is 15 amino acids long. Study processing details: Researchers report that nucleated cell counts were estimated from reference gene primer amplification. Sequencing used immunoSEQ multiplex PCR; TCRdb keeps in-frame clones, though not all of them. For V, J and clone size, that table is used; D and trimming come from the DNA. The table includes some 70,000 clones, 88% detected once. Specimen: peripheral blood. This TCR was sampled from a human donor in a cohort sampled during active COVID-19. The V gene is TRBV28, the J gene TRBJ1-5; a possible D gene is TRBD1 (5 bases). CDR3 DNA sequence: TGTGCCAGCAGTTTTCTGGGGGGATCTGCCCAGCCCCAGCATTTT. It is translated as CASSFLGGSAQPQHF.